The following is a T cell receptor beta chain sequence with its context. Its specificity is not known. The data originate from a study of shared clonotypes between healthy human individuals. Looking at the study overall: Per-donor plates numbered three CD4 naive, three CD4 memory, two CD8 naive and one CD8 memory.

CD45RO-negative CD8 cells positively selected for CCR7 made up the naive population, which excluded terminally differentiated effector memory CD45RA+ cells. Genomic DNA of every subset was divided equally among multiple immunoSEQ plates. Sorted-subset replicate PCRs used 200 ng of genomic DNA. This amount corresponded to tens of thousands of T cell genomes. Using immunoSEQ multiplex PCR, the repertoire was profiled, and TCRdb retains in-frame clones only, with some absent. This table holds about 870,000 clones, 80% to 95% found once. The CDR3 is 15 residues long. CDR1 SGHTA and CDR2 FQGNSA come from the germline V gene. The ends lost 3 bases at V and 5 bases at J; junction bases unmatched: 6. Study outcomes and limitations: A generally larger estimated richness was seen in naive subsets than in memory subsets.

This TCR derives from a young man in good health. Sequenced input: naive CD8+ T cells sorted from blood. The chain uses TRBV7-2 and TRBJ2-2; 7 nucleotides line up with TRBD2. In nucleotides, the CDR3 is TGTGCCAGCAGCTTGGGCGGGAGTGGAACCGGGGAGCTGTTTTTT. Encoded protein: CASSLGGSGTGELFF.